What follows describes a single T cell receptor (beta chain). The count of this clone is one. Its antigen target is currently unknown. Base qualities are not provided; no much larger clone lies one nucleotide away. The germline V and J ends show losses of 4 bases and 7 bases respectively, and no gene match explains 11 bases of the junction. Taken from the germline V gene, the CDR1 and CDR2 loops are SGDLS and YYNGEE. The CDR3 spans 16 residues, from the cysteine through the phenylalanine. Only the CDR3 region is kept as DNA, spanning 48 bases read in frame from base 1. The cohort consisted of some 730 healthy bone marrow donors. At the time of sampling, every cohort member was nominally healthy, though immune exposures that went unrecorded were likely present. The donor was CMV seropositive and was included in the group of 250 to 350 seropositive cohort members. A peripheral blood sample was provided by each donor, and peripheral blood mononuclear cells were used for TCR beta sequencing. The Qiagen DNeasy Blood Extraction Kit was used to extract genomic DNA from the blood cell samples.

The data stem from a study of cytomegalovirus exposure and HLA in healthy donors (dated by TCRdb to 2017 to 2019). In terms of the full investigation: In an earlier analysis of some 550 of the donors, 276 Gb of sequence data and 100 million or so unique TCR beta sequences from roughly 180 million T cells were reported. Because of strong linkage in the cohort, roughly five DR-DQ haplotypes were treated as single units for association and clustering. A later genetic analysis used genome-wide SNP genotypes for about 65% of the 666 donors, treating that subset as a discovery cohort. Every discovery cohort repertoire had been produced on one sequencing platform. To predict cytomegalovirus infection status, the study brought together high-throughput TCR immunosequencing, statistical association of individual TCRs with disease status, and machine learning. A separate validation cohort of approximately 120 different subjects was used in addition to the approximately 700-subject first cohort. A later analysis re-analyzed previously published TCR beta repertoires from 660 or so donors and added high-resolution HLA genotyping to study TCR occurrence patterns. An early release that covered about 640 HLA-typed donors contained around 300 gigabases of sequencing data and tens of millions of unique TCR sequences. Typing coverage varied by locus: roughly 629-630 donors for A, B, C, DRB1 and DQB1; roughly 500 for DQA1; over 600 for DPA1; fewer than 480 for DPB1. In the later analysis, no new phenotypic data were used to find candidate immune exposures; instead, reliance was placed on TCR beta sequences and their occurrence across donors. On average, about 240,000 unique TCR beta nucleotide sequences were sequenced per donor among 398 genotyped donors of the cohort, with roughly 18% of those sequences being non-productive. The study profiled the T cell repertoires of hundreds of subjects by immunosequencing and related them to cytomegalovirus serostatus. The study aimed to test whether signatures of past pathogen exposure could be identified by cataloging public T cell receptors. Donor age, sex, ethnicity and CMV serostatus were collected together with the repertoire data. In an earlier analysis of a few hundred of the donors, high-throughput TCR beta sequencing was used to judge whether each TCR beta V gene segment behaved as functional or pseudogenic. Class I and class II HLA loci were covered by the typing at four-digit resolution. Among the approximately 400 genotyped donors, around 81% belonged to the genetic ancestry cluster associated with self-reported Caucasian donors.

The library relied on the immunoSEQ multiplex PCR assay. The multiplex PCR relied on a mix of 60 forward primers for TCR Vbeta segments and 13 reverse primers for TCR Jbeta segments. The CDR3 region of rearranged TCR beta genes was amplified from genomic DNA with a multiplex PCR assay. On the Illumina HiSeq System, the amplified TCR beta libraries were sequenced as 87-base-pair reads. Per the source publication's procedure: Across the roughly 640 repertoires, a later analysis counted 78 million or so unique TCR beta chains, 9 million to 14 million of which were shared by at least two donors. Raw reads were error-corrected and collapsed into unique sequences with a nearest-neighbor algorithm that merged closely related sequences to remove PCR and sequencing errors. Alignment of CDR3 sequences to IMGT reference sequences was used to assign V, D and J gene segments. Each retained sequence needed at least a six-nucleotide match to both a V gene segment and a J gene segment. Rearrangements were called productive when the CDR3 lacked stop codons and stayed in frame with V and J; all others were non-productive. Following IMGT convention, CDR3 was defined as the stretch from the second conserved V-encoded cysteine up to the conserved J-encoded phenylalanine. The earlier analysis of about 530 of the donors excluded any sequence lacking an unambiguous match to a single V gene segment. An earlier analysis of a few hundred of the donors classified V segments as functional when productive rearrangements were above 56.7% and as segregating when the standard deviation between donors was above 5%. To diagnose cytomegalovirus status from the catalog of TCR beta chain sequences, a statistical classification framework was built. In a later analysis, V and J genes were assigned by comparing TCR nucleotide sequences against IMGT/GENE-DB human TR gene sequences. A later analysis assigned CDR3 sequences and most-parsimonious VDJ recombination scenarios with the TCRdist pipeline. In a later analysis, each TCR beta chain was defined by its CDR3 amino acid sequence together with its V-gene family, and reads lacking a unique V-gene family were excluded. In a later analysis, approximately 640 highly shared, low-generation-probability nucleotide sequences were removed to address suspected cross-contamination and a sequencing artifact. In a later analysis, a clonal expansion index was calculated for each public chain from normalized within-repertoire ranks of inferred template counts. In a later analysis, generation probabilities were computed with a VDJ recombination model fitted to out-of-frame rearrangements, and the resulting probabilities were checked against IGoR. Hypergeometric tests were used in a later analysis to score TCR-TCR, TCR-HLA and TCR-CMV co-occurrence, with a repertoire-size bias correction applied to the TCR pairs. A later analysis estimated false discovery rates by permuting HLA or CMV assignments 20 times. In a later analysis, co-occurring TCRs were grouped with DBSCAN, and TCRdist sequence similarity was added when clustering was performed within HLA-allele-positive subsets. Repertoires with fewer than 30,000 or more than 120,000 public chains, plus five repertoires with anomalous nucleotide sharing, were excluded from co-occurrence clustering. Imported from immuneACCESS, the table was reduced by TCRdb to in-frame sequences with V and J called. These copies leave out some clones; in studies compared against another copy, an unresolved V gene accounts for under half, and the cause of the remainder is not known. V, J and clone size derive from that table, while D and trimming were established from the DNA sequence. The sample includes around 140,000 clones, with about four fifths observed a single time. The biggest ten clones account for 2% to 2.5% of the sample.

What the work shows at the level of the full study, not this receptor alone: At a false discovery rate of 0.05, a later analysis linked approximately 18,000 TCR beta sequences to specific HLA alleles. Correlated functional status among segregating V segments might be attributable to linkage disequilibrium, but an unknown experimental factor could not be ruled out. Only TCR beta chains were sequenced in this cohort, and the absence of alpha or paired-chain data limited detectable features. The study gave a list of over 150 TCR beta chains associated with cytomegalovirus. The only immune exposure information available for the cohort was CMV serostatus. Some IMGT-functional V segments, including TRBV6-2 and TRBV6-3, could not be told apart with the 87-base-pair reads, so those segments were excluded. In a later analysis, TCR association rates were found to vary across HLA loci, with the most associated TCRs seen for DRB1 alleles and the fewest for HLA-C alleles. A further reported finding was that TCR beta sequences accurately predicted the HLA-A and HLA-B alleles for most subjects in the first cohort. Because HLA typing was unavailable for some donors at each locus, only the typed subset was used in association tests. A later genetic analysis reported fewer N-insertions in productive TCRs among donors in an Asian-associated ancestry cluster than the roughly 670-donor mean. It was suggested by the authors that the approach could potentially be generalized to other disease states and immunological phenotypes. In an earlier analysis of around 600 of the donors, most TCR beta V segments appeared in productive rearrangements about 90% or about 30% of the time, broadly matching IMGT annotations. The classifier was reported to diagnose cytomegalovirus status with high specificity and sensitivity in both the original and validation cohorts. A cluster of highly shared sequence variants was judged likely to represent a technical artifact of the sequencing pipeline. Three of the identified cytomegalovirus-associated TCR beta chains were confirmed in vitro to be specific for cytomegalovirus antigens. Strong co-occurrence of HLA alleles, especially DR and DQ, made assigning TCR associations to individual alleles difficult. Because counts were too low, 15 or so rarely observed V segments, including chromosome 9 orphons, were excluded from the earlier analysis of around 590 of the donors. While some public TCRs were present in many individuals, most TCR sequences turned up only very rarely across donors. In a later analysis, HLA-associated TCR beta chains showed more clonal expansion and lower generation probabilities than non-associated chains that were equally common. V-gene and J-gene trimming of TCR beta chains was associated with a missense DCLRE1C variant in a later genetic analysis, and the association was replicated in an independent cohort. Roughly uniform sequencing depth across donors was assumed in presence/absence analyses, although this assumption may not hold. Several of the top co-occurrence clusters appeared to be linked to parvovirus B19, influenza, CMV and Epstein-Barr virus, according to a later analysis. According to a later analysis, most CMV-associated TCR beta chains appeared to be HLA-restricted, and the HLA associations seemed to be driven largely by CMV exposure.

The rearrangement combines TRBV9 with TRBJ1-6; 7 junctional bases match TRBD1. Sequenced material: PBMCs. The source of this sequence is a woman younger than 30 in good health and CMV-seropositive. The CDR3 region reads CASSPRDRTLNSPLHF. The bases are TGTGCCAGCAGCCCCAGGGACAGAACCCTAAATTCACCCCTCCACTTT.